A single sample is the source of the 6 T cell receptor beta chains below, sequenced in a study of shared clonotypes between healthy human individuals. Naive CD8 cells lacked CD45RO, underwent positive selection for CCR7 and left out terminally differentiated effector memory CD45RA+ cells. The data were produced by immunoSEQ multiplex PCR, yet TCRdb's version contains in-frame clones alone and is incomplete. Of around 2.1 million clones listed, about 92% were seen once; the top ten hold around 1.7%. Input material: naive CD8+ T cells from PBMCs. These TCRs come from a young man in good health. Some clones in this sample may be carry-over from other donors' samples.

For this clone: A much larger clonotype is one base distant, so this may be a read error. Other DNA sequences in the sample encode the same CDR3. The gene calls are TRBV9 and TRBJ2-7; D remains unclear. V was trimmed by 4 bases and J by 1 base, leaving 0 bases between them. The CDR3 totals 10 residues. CDR1 and CDR2 (germline): SGDLS, YYNGEE. The DNA of the CDR3 is TGTGCCAGCAGCTCCTACGAGCAGTACTTC. This translates into CASSSYEQYF.

This chain links TRBV2 with TRBJ2-2, with 11 bases identical to TRBD2. With V trimmed by 2 bases and J by 6 bases, 5 bases remained unmatched. CDR1 and CDR2 (germline): SNHLY, FYNNEI. The CDR3 totals 16 residues. As DNA, the CDR3 is TGTGCCAGCAGTGAAAGGCTAGCGGGAGGACCCGGGGAGCTGTTTTTT. Protein product: CASSERLAGGPGELFF.

This clone was detected a few times. The genes are TRBV5-4 and TRBJ2-7, with TRBD2 identical over 9 bases. The V and J ends lost 2 bases and 4 bases, in that order; junction bases with no gene match: 7. The germline gives CDR1 SGHNT, CDR2 YYREEE (reference sequence). The CDR3 is made up of 15 amino acids. The chain's CDR3 is CASSFWASGTYEQYF. CDR3 nucleotides: TGTGCCAGCAGCTTTTGGGCTAGCGGGACGTACGAGCAGTACTTC.

V is TRBV2 and J is TRBJ2-7; 14 bases align to TRBD2. CDR1 is SNHLY, CDR2 FYNNEI, per germline. CDR3 length equals 14 residues. The V and J ends lost 6 bases and 9 bases, in that order; junction bases with no gene match: 7. The CDR3 here is CASRGLAGERGQYF. As DNA, the CDR3 is TGTGCCAGCAGGGGACTAGCGGGAGAAAGGGGGCAGTACTTC.

The CDR3 nucleotides are TGTGCCAGCAGACCAGACAGGACGACTTACAATGAGCAGTTCTTC. Residues: CASRPDRTTYNEQFF. The chain links TRBV6-1 to TRBJ2-1, with D perhaps matching TRBD1 (6 bases). CDR3 size: 15 residues. Deletions cut 6 bases from V and 4 bases from J, with 16 bases between. Per the germline V gene, CDR1 is MNHNS and CDR2 is SASEGT.

The gene calls are TRBV15 and TRBJ2-5; D gene uncertain. V was shortened by 1 base and J by 4 bases, with 4 bases between the two germline ends. The CDR3 is made up of 12 amino acids. Germline V gene sequence: CDR1 LNHNV, CDR2 YYDKDF (reference sequence). The CDR3 region is CATSRVGETQYF. The CDR3 DNA reads TGTGCCACCAGCAGAGTGGGAGAGACCCAGTACTTC. Full variable domain (missing parts from reference TRBV15 and TRBJ2-5): DAMVIQNPRYQVTQFGKPVTLSCSQTLNHNVMYWYQQKSSQAPKLLFHYYDKDFNNEADTPDNFQSRRPNTSFCFLDIRSPGLGDTAMYLCATSRVGETQYFGPGTRLLVL.